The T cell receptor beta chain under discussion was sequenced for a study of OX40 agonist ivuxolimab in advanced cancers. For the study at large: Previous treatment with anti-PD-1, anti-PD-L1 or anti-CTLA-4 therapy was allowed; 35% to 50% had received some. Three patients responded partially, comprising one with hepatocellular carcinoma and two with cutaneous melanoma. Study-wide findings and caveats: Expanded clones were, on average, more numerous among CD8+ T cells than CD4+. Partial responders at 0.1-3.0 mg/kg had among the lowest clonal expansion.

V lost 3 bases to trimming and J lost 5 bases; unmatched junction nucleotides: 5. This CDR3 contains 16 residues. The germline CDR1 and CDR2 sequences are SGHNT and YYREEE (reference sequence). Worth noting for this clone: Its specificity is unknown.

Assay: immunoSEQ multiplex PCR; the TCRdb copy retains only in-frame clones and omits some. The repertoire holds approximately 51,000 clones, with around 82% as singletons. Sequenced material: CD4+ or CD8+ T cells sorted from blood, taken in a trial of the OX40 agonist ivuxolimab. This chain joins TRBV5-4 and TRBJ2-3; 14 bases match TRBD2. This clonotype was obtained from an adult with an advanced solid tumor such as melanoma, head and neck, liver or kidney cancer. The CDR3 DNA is TGTGCCAGCAGCTCGGGGACTAGCGGGAGTAGAGATACGCAGTATTTT. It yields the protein CASSSGTSGSRDTQYF.